Listed below are T cell receptor beta chains from one sample, sequenced in a study of blood T cell repertoires in COVID-19. Clones were read by immunoSEQ multiplex PCR, and TCRdb kept only the in-frame ones, dropping some. The sample yields roughly 150,000 clones, approximately 83% seen once. Sequenced: PBMCs or T cells enriched from blood (not recorded which). The receptors originated from an older man who had been exposed to COVID-19. The conserved cysteine and the conserved F or W are not part of the CDR3 here. Fields, in order: clone size, V gene, CDR3 protein. A clone size is listed for some rows: how often the clone was seen (once, few, many), or a class if it is expanded.

- TRBV18 ASSPPSSYEQY
- TRBV7-2 ASSPNEGEKLF
once TRBV7-2 ASSPLIGGYGYT
- TRBV7-9 ASGHNSGLHSYNEQF
- TRBV11-1 ASSSSGGPGEQF
- TRBV5-5 ASTPSGETQY
once TRBV7-2 ASSLGGNEKLF
once TRBV3-1/TRBV3-2 ASSQDLTGGYETQY
- TRBV2 ASRTAGDAEAF
few TRBV2 ASSQQGLGNQPQH
- TRBV29-1 SVSGSGGLWEQY
once TRBV3-1/TRBV3-2 ASSQVEVAYEQY
- TRBV19 ASSTGQLTGELF
- TRBV15 ATSRDRGYNEQF
- TRBV13 ASSLGRGSGNTIY
- TRBV27 ASSPGQTPNEQF
once TRBV10-3 AIGRGNQPQH
once TRBV7-2 ASSLAGLGETQY
- TRBV9 ASSVAVNTEAF
few TRBV21-1 ASSTRQGKGEFYGYT
- TRBV29-1 SVHTSGSEGTGELF
- TRBV6-5 ASSPSGRGGEQF
- TRBV7-6 ASSLRQGNTEAF
- TRBV11-2 ASSFPGRETQY
- TRBV28 ASSQEGANTGELF
- TRBV20-1 SASRREQETQY
- TRBV7-9 ASSLGAGGDEPQH
- TRBV5-4 ASSLGRTSGTYEQY
- TRBV7-2 ASSFAGSGTTVYEQY
- TRBV3-1/TRBV3-2 ASSQGAQGFNGYT
once TRBV3-1/TRBV3-2 ASSQVLGWGYT
- TRBV6-1 ASSESLYYGYT
- TRBV19 ASSSTGDPLH
- TRBV7-9 ASSVIGRQGLTDTQY
- TRBV2 ASNPDRANYGYT
- TRBV2 ASRQSISNQPQH
- TRBV15 ATSSFAWEKAYNEQF
- TRBV28 ASIVRGNTEAF
few TRBV28 ASSPRRGLYEQY
- TRBV4-1 ASSQDQVYEQY
once TRBV19 ATERGTGRTSPLH
- TRBV11-3 ASSPGQSKDEQY
- TRBV30 AWSVGLAGTDTQY
- TRBV2 ASSRRETQY
- TRBV7-2 ASSFSAGANTDTQY
once TRBV30 AWSDWTGSYEQY
- TRBV9 ASSVGPAESPLH
- TRBV5-1 ASSLDDIRASGNTIY
- TRBV27 ASSSQNPNYGYT
- TRBV6-5 ASSRSSYNSPLH
- TRBV11-2 ASSLALAGAGELF
- TRBV19 ASSRRGMDTGELF
- TRBV6-5 ASSYTLTGGRTEAF
few TRBV5-1 ASSPDSGNQPQH
- TRBV3-1/TRBV3-2 ASSQGGGGTYGYT